The 20 T cell receptor beta chains below were found in one sample sequenced in a study of synovial regulatory T cells in juvenile arthritis. This table comes from immunoSEQ multiplex PCR, and its TCRdb copy is limited to in-frame clones, with some not included. The sample table includes approximately 10,000 clones. The sample comprised Treg cells from blood. The subset: remaining (HLA-DR-negative) circulating blood Treg cells. Source of these receptors: a donor between 2 and 35 years old with juvenile idiopathic arthritis.

V usage is TRBV21-1 and J usage is TRBJ2-1. TRBV21-1 is given as a pseudogene. The CDR3 runs 11 residues. No DNA sequence is on record. This CDR3 reads CASSKSGEQFF.

V is TRBV4-3 and J is TRBJ1-2; TCRdb picks TRBD1, but there is no DNA to check that call. CDR1 and CDR2 from the germline V gene are LGHNA and YSLEER. CDR3 length: 13 residues. No DNA accompanies this entry. The CDR3 is CASSHDRGGGYTF.

The chain is built from TRBV15 and TRBJ1-5. CDR3 length: 16 amino acids. The coding DNA is unavailable. CDR1 is LNHNV and CDR2 is YYDKDF in the germline V gene (reference sequence). CDR3 in amino acids: CATSRVNRVLNQPQHF.

The CDR3 loop is CACKQENTEAFF. This chain links TRBV30 with TRBJ1-1; TCRdb calls TRBD1, which cannot be checked without DNA. The CDR3 contains 12 residues. No DNA sequence was recorded. In germline, CDR1 is GTSNPN, CDR2 SVGIG (reference sequence).

According to its frequency, this clone is medium-sized. The V and J genes are TRBV19 and TRBJ2-1; no DNA is available, so the TRBD2 call from TCRdb remains unchecked. The length of the CDR3 is 14 residues. No DNA sequence is on record. CDR1 and CDR2 (germline): LNHDA, SQIVND (reference sequence). CDR3 residues: CASSMGLATNEQFF. Based on the CDR3 plus reference TRBV19 and TRBJ2-1, the full variable domain is DGGITQSPKYLFRKEGQNVTLSCEQNLNHDAMYWYRQDPGQGLRLIYYSQIVNDFQKGDIAEGYSVSREKKESFPLTVTSAQKNPTAFYLCASSMGLATNEQFFGPGTRLTVL.

In terms of frequency, this clone is medium-sized (0.01 to 0.1%). This chain links TRBV28 with TRBJ1-1; TCRdb calls TRBD1, which cannot be checked without DNA. CDR1 is MDHEN, CDR2 SYDVKM, per germline. CDR3 length equals 15 residues. The nucleotide record is missing. The CDR3 reads CASSLVLRGNTEAFF.

The CDR3 is CASSGRGKQPQHF. The chain is built from TRBV7-9 and TRBJ1-5. The germline gives CDR1 SEHNR, CDR2 FQNEAQ (reference sequence). The CDR3 has 13 residues. DNA is not recorded here.

The chain links TRBV5-1 to TRBJ1-1. The CDR3 is 12 residues long. The nucleotide record is missing. Germline CDR1 SGHRS, CDR2 YFSETQ. The CDR3: CASSSSADEAFF. The variable domain in full, with the rest retrieved from reference TRBV5-1 and TRBJ1-1, is KAGVTQTPRYLIKTRGQQVTLSCSPISGHRSVSWYQQTPGQGLQFLFEYFSETQRNKGNFPGRFSGRQFSNSRSEMNVSTLELGDSALYLCASSSSADEAFFGQGTRLTVV.

This clone registers medium-sized by frequency. The V and J genes are TRBV19 and TRBJ1-1; TCRdb's D gene call, TRBD1, goes unchecked for lack of DNA. The CDR3 consists of 15 residues. No DNA sequence is on record. Looked up from germline, CDR1 is LNHDA and CDR2 is SQIVND (reference sequence). This CDR3 reads CASSPQFMSNTEAFF.

The chain has TRBV10-3 and TRBJ2-1; TCRdb picks TRBD2, but there is no DNA to check that call. The CDR3 runs to 17 residues. The entry carries no DNA sequence. The germline CDR1 and CDR2 sequences are ENHRY and SYGVKD. CDR3 sequence reads: CAISESLHQLTSNEQFF.

The chain couples TRBV23-1 to TRBJ2-7; TCRdb picks TRBD1, but there is no DNA to check that call. TRBV23-1 is an ORF for which the function is uncertain. The CDR3 loop spans 14 amino acids. The protein alone is recorded here. CDR3 amino acids: CASLGLGAPHEQYF.

This chain uses TRBV11-2 with TRBJ1-1; TCRdb's D call, TRBD1, is unchecked because there is no DNA. Germline V gives CDR1 SGHAT, CDR2 FQNNGV. The CDR3 runs to 14 residues. No DNA is recorded. The CDR3 region is CASRRQGKGTEAFF.

The rearrangement joins TRBV2 to TRBJ2-7. This CDR3 is 15 amino acids long. DNA for this receptor is not on file. Germline V CDR1 and CDR2: SNHLY, FYNNEI. The CDR3: CASSDGVVFPYEQYF. Supplemented by reference TRBV2 and TRBJ2-7, the full variable domain reads EPEVTQTPSHQVTQMGQEVILRCVPISNHLYFYWYRQILGQKVEFLVSFYNNEISEKSEIFDDQFSVERPDGSNFTLKIRSTKLEDSAMYFCASSDGVVFPYEQYFGPGTRLTVT.

The chain has TRBV19 and TRBJ1-1; the D gene TCRdb calls, TRBD1, cannot be checked with no DNA. From germline, CDR1 is LNHDA and CDR2 SQIVND (reference sequence). The CDR3 loop spans 14 amino acids. Only the protein is available. The CDR3 reads CASSIGQGWAQAFF.

This chain links TRBV7-9 with TRBJ1-4; the TCRdb D gene call, TRBD1, has no DNA to confirm it. Germline values: CDR1 SEHNR, CDR2 FQNEAQ (reference sequence). The CDR3 loop spans 15 amino acids. The protein alone is recorded here. This CDR3 is CASSRSQGNNEKLFF.

The chain uses TRBV19 and TRBJ2-2. Per germline, CDR1 LNHDA and CDR2 SQIVND (reference sequence). The CDR3 is made up of 14 amino acids. Only the protein is on record. The CDR3 protein is CASSIGANTGELFF.

The gene calls are TRBV5-4 and TRBJ2-1; no DNA is available, so the TRBD2 call from TCRdb remains unchecked. This CDR3 has 13 residues. There is no recorded DNA. Germline CDR1 is SGHNT and CDR2 is YYREEE (reference sequence). The CDR3 is CASSSGTYNEQFF.

The chain carries TRBV4-3 and TRBJ1-2; with no DNA, the TCRdb D assignment of TRBD1 cannot be verified. CDR1 is LGHNA and CDR2 is YSLEER in the germline V gene. The length of the CDR3 is 16 residues. The nucleotide record is missing. CDR3 loop: CASSRTRDSLPNGYTF.

V is TRBV4-1 and J is TRBJ2-7; TCRdb selects TRBD1, and the lack of DNA leaves this call unchecked. From germline, CDR1 is MGHRA and CDR2 YSYEKL. This CDR3 spans 17 amino acids. No DNA sequence was recorded. CDR3 sequence reads: CASSQERGQGDVYEQYF.

The chain links TRBV4-2 to TRBJ2-3; lacking DNA, the TRBD2 call made by TCRdb goes unchecked. This CDR3 contains 14 residues. No DNA accompanies this entry. Per germline, CDR1 LGHNA and CDR2 YNFKEQ. Here the CDR3 reads CASSQETSTDTQYF.